The rows below give T cell receptor beta chains drawn from one sample of a study of blood T cell repertoires in COVID-19. TCRdb keeps only in-frame clones here, not all; method: immunoSEQ multiplex PCR. The sample consists of about 320,000 clones, under 95% of them appearing once. The sample consisted of PBMCs or T cells enriched from blood (not recorded which). These receptors came from a man between 60 and 70 years old who had recovered from COVID-19. The CDR3 runs from the conserved cysteine through the conserved F or W. The D gene is left open where the match is weak. A row's size may be missing; if present it is once, few, many or a size class.

V gene: TRBV11-1
D gene: TRBD1
clone size: -
J gene: TRBJ2-3
CDR3 DNA: TGTGCCAGCAGCCCATACAGGGGTGGAGATACGCAGTATTTT
CDR3 protein: CASSPYRGGDTQYF

V gene: TRBV19
D gene: TRBD1
clone size: -
J gene: TRBJ1-4
CDR3 DNA: TGTGCCAGTAGTAGGGACAGGAATGAAAAACTGTTTTTT
CDR3 protein: CASSRDRNEKLFF

V gene: TRBV7-2
D gene: TRBD2
clone size: -
J gene: TRBJ2-7
CDR3 DNA: TGTGCCAGCAGACCACTAGCGGGGGTAGTCTACGAGCAGTACTTC
CDR3 protein: CASRPLAGVVYEQYF

V gene: TRBV13
D gene: -
clone size: -
J gene: TRBJ1-6
CDR3 DNA: TGTGCCAGCAGCTCCCGCGGGACTAACTATAATTCACCCCTCCACTTT
CDR3 protein: CASSSRGTNYNSPLHF

V gene: TRBV30
D gene: TRBD1
clone size: -
J gene: TRBJ1-5
CDR3 DNA: TGTGCCTGGAGTTGGACAGGGAATCAGCCCCAGCATTTT
CDR3 protein: CAWSWTGNQPQHF

V gene: TRBV4-1
D gene: TRBD2
clone size: once
J gene: TRBJ2-7
CDR3 DNA: TGCGCCAGCAGCCATATAGCGGGAGCGACATACGAGCAGTACTTC
CDR3 protein: CASSHIAGATYEQYF

V gene: TRBV11-3
D gene: -
clone size: -
J gene: TRBJ1-1
CDR3 DNA: TGTGCCACCGGAGTTTCGGGTAACACTGAAGCTTTCTTT
CDR3 protein: CATGVSGNTEAFF

V gene: TRBV7-8
D gene: TRBD2
clone size: -
J gene: TRBJ2-3
CDR3 DNA: TGTGCCAGCAGCTTAGCCGCTAGCGGGGGCCCCACGCATACGCAGTATTTT
CDR3 protein: CASSLAASGGPTHTQYF

V gene: TRBV7-8
D gene: -
clone size: -
J gene: TRBJ1-5
CDR3 DNA: TGTGCCAGCAGCTTAGTACGGGGGAGTCAGCCCCAGCATTTT
CDR3 protein: CASSLVRGSQPQHF

V gene: TRBV19
D gene: TRBD1
clone size: few
J gene: TRBJ1-5
CDR3 DNA: TGTGCCAGTAGTATAACGGGACAGCGATTTAGTCAGCCCCAGCATTTT
CDR3 protein: CASSITGQRFSQPQHF

V gene: TRBV3-1/TRBV3-2
D gene: TRBD1
clone size: -
J gene: TRBJ1-6
CDR3 DNA: TGTGCCAGCAGCCAAGGAGGGACAGGGGGGTCACCCCTCCACTTT
CDR3 protein: CASSQGGTGGSPLHF

V gene: TRBV15
D gene: TRBD1
clone size: -
J gene: TRBJ2-6
CDR3 DNA: TGTGCCACCCAAGGAGCCGGGACAGGGGGCTCTGGGGCCAACGTCCTGACTTTC
CDR3 protein: CATQGAGTGGSGANVLTF

V gene: TRBV5-4
D gene: TRBD1
clone size: -
J gene: TRBJ2-3
CDR3 DNA: TGTGCCAGCAGCCCGACAGGGGAGAGCGGAGATACGCAGTATTTT
CDR3 protein: CASSPTGESGDTQYF

V gene: TRBV19
D gene: -
clone size: -
J gene: TRBJ2-1
CDR3 DNA: TGTGCCAGTAGTATATACCCCGGACACTCCTCCTACAATGAGCAGTTCTTC
CDR3 protein: CASSIYPGHSSYNEQFF

V gene: TRBV7-2
D gene: -
clone size: once
J gene: TRBJ1-6
CDR3 DNA: TGTGCCAGCAGCTTAGATCGGGGACCCCTCCACTTT
CDR3 protein: CASSLDRGPLHF

V gene: TRBV12-5
D gene: -
clone size: -
J gene: TRBJ1-1
CDR3 DNA: TGTGCTAGTGGTTTGAGGGGCGCTGAAGCTTTCTTT
CDR3 protein: CASGLRGAEAFF

V gene: TRBV24-1
D gene: -
clone size: -
J gene: TRBJ2-2
CDR3 DNA: TGTGCCACCAGTCTTGGAGCGAACACCGGGGAGCTGTTTTTT
CDR3 protein: CATSLGANTGELFF

V gene: TRBV9
D gene: TRBD1
clone size: -
J gene: TRBJ1-2
CDR3 DNA: TGTGCCAGCAGCCCTGGGACAGGGCGTGCTAACTATGGCTACACCTTC
CDR3 protein: CASSPGTGRANYGYTF

V gene: TRBV19
D gene: -
clone size: -
J gene: TRBJ1-1
CDR3 DNA: TGTGCCAGTAGATTAACAGGGAAGAACACTGAAGCTTTCTTT
CDR3 protein: CASRLTGKNTEAFF

V gene: TRBV9
D gene: TRBD1
clone size: -
J gene: TRBJ1-1
CDR3 DNA: TGTGCCAGCAGCACGGGGACAGGGAAAGCTTTCTTT
CDR3 protein: CASSTGTGKAFF

V gene: TRBV19
D gene: -
clone size: -
J gene: TRBJ2-5
CDR3 DNA: TGTGCCAGTAAAGTGTCCTGGACAGTCCAAGAGACCCAGTACTTC
CDR3 protein: CASKVSWTVQETQYF

V gene: TRBV3-1/TRBV3-2
D gene: -
clone size: -
J gene: TRBJ1-1
CDR3 DNA: TGTGCCAGCAGCCAGGGGTTTAGCGGCACTGAAGCTTTCTTT
CDR3 protein: CASSQGFSGTEAFF

V gene: TRBV5-4
D gene: TRBD2
clone size: -
J gene: TRBJ2-3
CDR3 DNA: TGTGCCAGCAGGCCCAGGACTAGCCCCTTCACAGATACGCAGTATTTT
CDR3 protein: CASRPRTSPFTDTQYF

V gene: TRBV19
D gene: TRBD1
clone size: -
J gene: TRBJ1-6
CDR3 DNA: TGTGCCAGTAGTATAGATGGGCAGGGGGCTTCACCCCTCCACTTT
CDR3 protein: CASSIDGQGASPLHF

V gene: TRBV5-1
D gene: TRBD1
clone size: -
J gene: TRBJ2-6
CDR3 DNA: TGCGCCAGCAGCGGACAGGGTGGTGGGGCCAACGTCCTGACTTTC
CDR3 protein: CASSGQGGGANVLTF

V gene: TRBV4-3
D gene: TRBD1
clone size: -
J gene: TRBJ2-7
CDR3 DNA: TGCGCCAGCAGCCAAGAGGGACAGGGGGCTTGGGAGCAGTACTTC
CDR3 protein: CASSQEGQGAWEQYF

V gene: TRBV11-2
D gene: TRBD1
clone size: -
J gene: TRBJ2-5
CDR3 DNA: TGTGCCAGCAGCCACTCCGTCGTGGGACAGGGATCAGAGACCCAGTACTTC
CDR3 protein: CASSHSVVGQGSETQYF

V gene: TRBV2
D gene: TRBD1
clone size: once
J gene: TRBJ1-3
CDR3 DNA: TGTGCCAGCGGAAGACAGGGAATTTCTGGAAACACCATATATTTT
CDR3 protein: CASGRQGISGNTIYF

V gene: TRBV6-1
D gene: -
clone size: -
J gene: TRBJ1-4
CDR3 DNA: TGTGCCAGCAGTGATGTAGTCAGGTCCCTTGAAAAACTGTTTTTT
CDR3 protein: CASSDVVRSLEKLFF

V gene: TRBV28
D gene: -
clone size: -
J gene: TRBJ1-5
CDR3 DNA: TGTGCCAGCAATACGGGGGATCCCAAGCCCCAGCATTTT
CDR3 protein: CASNTGDPKPQHF

V gene: TRBV28
D gene: -
clone size: -
J gene: TRBJ1-2
CDR3 DNA: TGTGCCAGCATTTCCTCCTGGGGGGAGGTCAACTATGGCTACACCTTC
CDR3 protein: CASISSWGEVNYGYTF

V gene: TRBV28
D gene: TRBD2
clone size: -
J gene: TRBJ2-1
CDR3 DNA: TGTGCCAGCAGTGGGGCCGGGACTAGCGGGAGGGCCATCTACAATGAGCAGTTCTTC
CDR3 protein: CASSGAGTSGRAIYNEQFF

V gene: TRBV6-4
D gene: TRBD1
clone size: -
J gene: TRBJ2-7
CDR3 DNA: TGTGCCAGCAGGAATGACAGGGGATACAGCTCCTACGAGCAGTACTTC
CDR3 protein: CASRNDRGYSSYEQYF

V gene: TRBV27
D gene: -
clone size: -
J gene: TRBJ2-1
CDR3 DNA: TGTGCCAGCAGCTCCGGAGGGTCCTACAATGAGCAGTTCTTC
CDR3 protein: CASSSGGSYNEQFF

V gene: TRBV30
D gene: TRBD1
clone size: -
J gene: TRBJ1-1
CDR3 DNA: TGTGCCTGGAGTGCGGGACAGGGCACTGAAGCTTTCTTT
CDR3 protein: CAWSAGQGTEAFF

V gene: TRBV6-5
D gene: TRBD1
clone size: -
J gene: TRBJ1-1
CDR3 DNA: TGTGCCAGCACCCCCGGGACAGGGGCCTACGAAGCTTTCTTT
CDR3 protein: CASTPGTGAYEAFF

V gene: TRBV9
D gene: -
clone size: -
J gene: TRBJ1-6
CDR3 DNA: TGTGCCAGCAGCGTAGCCGACAGTCTTCCTAATAATTCACCCCTCCACTTT
CDR3 protein: CASSVADSLPNNSPLHF

V gene: TRBV6-4
D gene: -
clone size: -
J gene: TRBJ1-2
CDR3 DNA: TGTGCCAGCAGTGAATACGCAGGGTTTGGCTACACCTTC
CDR3 protein: CASSEYAGFGYTF

V gene: TRBV11-2
D gene: -
clone size: -
J gene: TRBJ2-2
CDR3 DNA: TGTGCCAGCAGCCTCCGAGACACCGGGGAGCTGTTTTTT
CDR3 protein: CASSLRDTGELFF

V gene: TRBV7-9
D gene: -
clone size: -
J gene: TRBJ2-2
CDR3 DNA: TGTGCCAGCAGCAACGCGGGGGCTTTCAGGAACACCGGGGAGCTGTTTTTT
CDR3 protein: CASSNAGAFRNTGELFF

V gene: TRBV6-6
D gene: -
clone size: -
J gene: TRBJ1-3
CDR3 DNA: TGTGCCAGCAGCCCTGACAGAACCTCTGGAAACACCATATATTTT
CDR3 protein: CASSPDRTSGNTIYF

V gene: TRBV4-3
D gene: -
clone size: -
J gene: TRBJ2-5
CDR3 DNA: TGCGCCAGCAGCCAAGATCTGTTTGGGGGGGAGACCCAGTACTTC
CDR3 protein: CASSQDLFGGETQYF

V gene: TRBV4-1
D gene: -
clone size: few
J gene: TRBJ1-5
CDR3 DNA: TGCGCCAGCAGCCAGGGACTCACCAGCAATCAGCCCCAGCATTTT
CDR3 protein: CASSQGLTSNQPQHF

V gene: TRBV6-5
D gene: TRBD1
clone size: -
J gene: TRBJ2-7
CDR3 DNA: TGTGCCAGCAGTTACGGCAGGGGGCTGTACGAGCAGTACTTC
CDR3 protein: CASSYGRGLYEQYF

V gene: TRBV6-2/TRBV6-3
D gene: TRBD1
clone size: -
J gene: TRBJ1-3
CDR3 DNA: TGTGCCAGCAGCCACAGGGGAGACTTTGGAAACACCATATATTTT
CDR3 protein: CASSHRGDFGNTIYF

V gene: TRBV24-1
D gene: -
clone size: -
J gene: TRBJ1-3
CDR3 DNA: TGTGCCACCAGTGACCCCCGTCTCTCTGGAAACACCATATATTTT
CDR3 protein: CATSDPRLSGNTIYF

V gene: TRBV19
D gene: -
clone size: -
J gene: TRBJ2-1
CDR3 DNA: TGTGCCAGTAGTATAGTCAGGGGTTCTGGATCCTACAATGAGCAGTTCTTC
CDR3 protein: CASSIVRGSGSYNEQFF

V gene: TRBV19
D gene: TRBD1
clone size: once
J gene: TRBJ1-2
CDR3 DNA: TGTGCCAGTAGTATGGGACAGGGAGGCTACACCTTC
CDR3 protein: CASSMGQGGYTF